The sequence of this TCR beta chain was determined in a study of blood T cell repertoires in COVID-19. Overall study context: Acute and convalescent COVID-19 samples came from the United States, Italy and Spain. PBMCs, B-cell-depleted T cells, or T cells were the source of the cDNA or gDNA that made up the material.

This table comes from immunoSEQ multiplex PCR, and its TCRdb copy is limited to in-frame clones, with some not included. The sample lists more than 60,000 clones, approximately 88% occurring once. Trimming cost V 7 bases and J 1 base, with 13 bases left between them. CDR3 length: 15 residues. Germline CDR1 SGHTA, CDR2 FQGNSA. V gene TRBV7-2 combines with J gene TRBJ2-2; possible D gene TRBD2, 6 bases. The sequenced material came from peripheral blood. The clonotype originates from a woman in her sixties or seventies with COVID-19, enrolled during active disease. The CDR3 sequence is CASKTGTLNTGELFF. The CDR3 DNA follows: TGTGCCAGCAAAACCGGGACTTTGAACACCGGGGAGCTGTTTTTT.